One sample yielded the 5 T cell receptor beta chains listed below, sequenced in a study of T cell repertoires in cytomegalovirus infection. The antigens of these receptors remain unknown. TCRdb analysed the reads with MiXCR anew, one entry per CDR3 protein. The sample gives 69,000 or so distinct CDR3 sequences, more than 25% of which show up once; just under 60% is in the top ten. This specimen consisted of CD8+ T cells from cultured PBMCs, obtained from culture after CMV antigen stimulation. These receptors were obtained from a human donor in good health (CMV status not recorded). Some clones in this sample may be carry-over from other donors' samples.

V usage is TRBV24-1 and J usage is TRBJ2-2; the match to TRBD1 covers 7 bases. The CDR3 has 12 residues. After removal of 11 bases from V and 4 bases from J, the junction contained 3 bases not matched to a gene. Germline assignment: CDR1 KGHDR and CDR2 SFDVKD. The CDR3 DNA follows: TGTGCCATCTCAGGGGGCACCGGGGAGCTGTTTTTT. The encoded protein is CAISGGTGELFF.

V gene TRBV28 combines with J gene TRBJ2-3; the match to TRBD1 covers 7 bases. The V and J ends lost 3 bases and 1 base, in that order; junction bases with no gene match: 16. The CDR3 runs 19 residues. CDR1 is MDHEN and CDR2 is SYDVKM in the germline V gene. Here the CDR3 reads CASSLDVSDRAPGTDTQYF. The CDR3 DNA reads TGTGCCAGCAGTTTGGACGTTTCCGACAGGGCTCCCGGCACAGATACGCAGTATTTT.

This clonotype was recorded a few times. This chain links TRBV5-6 with TRBJ1-2; D is unresolved. The CDR3 is 15 amino acids. Germline CDR1 is SGHDT and CDR2 is YYEEEE. V was trimmed by 0 bases and J by 5 bases, leaving 14 bases between them. The CDR3 spells CASSLDGGIGYGYTF. CDR3 in DNA: TGTGCCAGCAGCTTGGATGGAGGGATAGGGTATGGCTACACCTTC.

The V gene is TRBV7-6, the J gene TRBJ1-4; weak D call: TRBD1 (6 bases). The CDR3 extends over 15 amino acids. From germline, CDR1 is SGHVS and CDR2 FNYEAQ. Deletions cut 6 bases from V and 2 bases from J, with 13 bases between. In nucleotides, the CDR3 is TGTGCCAGCAGGACAAACCAGGGGACTAATGAAAAACTGTTTTTT. The encoded protein is CASRTNQGTNEKLFF. The full variable domain, with the rest looked up from reference TRBV7-6 and TRBJ1-4, is GAGVSQSPRYKVTKRGQDVALRCDPISGHVSLYWYRQALGQGPEFLTYFNYEAQQDKSGLPNDRFSAERPEGSISTLTIQRTEQRDSAMYRCASRTNQGTNEKLFFGSGTQLSVL.

Only a few counts were recorded for this clonotype. The chain joins TRBV4-1 to TRBJ1-1, with D perhaps TRBD1 (5 bases). The CDR3 totals 14 residues. Germline CDR1 MGHRA, CDR2 YSYEKL. Trimming took off 3 bases at V and 4 bases at J, with 12 bases between the two ends. Here the CDR3 DNA reads TGCGCCAGCAGCCATGGGGCGGGCACCACTGAAGCTTTCTTT. It yields the protein CASSHGAGTTEAFF.